This entry lists 18 T cell receptor beta chains sequenced from one sample in a study of blood T cell repertoires in COVID-19. Only in-frame clones appear in the TCRdb table, and some are missing; sequencing was by immunoSEQ multiplex PCR. The sample includes approximately 100,000 clones, approximately 90% seen only once; the top ten take about a fifth. The specimen sequenced was peripheral blood. The receptors here all came from a human donor with acute or convalescent COVID-19. The donor label of this sample is uncertain.

V gene TRBV18 combines with J gene TRBJ1-2; D may be TRBD1 (6 bases). The germline gives CDR1 KGHSH, CDR2 LQKENI. The CDR3 totals 17 residues. The V gene lost 4 bases and the J gene lost 8 bases, with 26 bases spanning the gap. CDR3 loop: CASSQTTTGPSRPGYTF. For the CDR3, the DNA is TGTGCCAGCTCACAAACGACCACAGGGCCCTCCCGACCCGGCTACACCTTC.

V gene TRBV11-3 combines with J gene TRBJ2-3; TRBD1 matches 9 bases. V shed 5 bases and J 4 bases; nucleotides not matched to a gene: 4. CDR1 and CDR2 from the germline V gene are SGHNT and YENEEA. The CDR3 covers 14 residues. Here the CDR3 reads CASSPGQGSDTQYF. CDR3 sequence (DNA): TGTGCCAGCAGCCCCGGACAGGGGTCAGATACGCAGTATTTT.

The rearrangement uses TRBV5-1 and TRBJ2-5; 9 bases are a match to TRBD1. The CDR3 contains 14 residues. Germline V gene lookup returns CDR1 SGHRS and CDR2 YFSETQ. Unmatched junction bases numbered 8, after V lost 4 bases and J lost 7 bases. CDR3 sequence reads: CASSPGQGLGTQYF. The CDR3 nucleotides are TGCGCCAGCAGCCCGGGACAGGGTCTTGGGACCCAGTACTTC.

This chain's CDR3 is CAWSQLAGGLDTQYF. CDR3 DNA sequence: TGTGCCTGGAGTCAACTAGCGGGGGGGCTGGATACGCAGTATTTT. This chain connects TRBV30 to TRBJ2-3; 13 bases are a match to TRBD2. Unmatched junction bases numbered 5, after V lost 2 bases and J lost 6 bases. This CDR3 comprises 15 residues. Germline V gene lookup returns CDR1 GTSNPN and CDR2 SVGIG (reference sequence).

The CDR3 reads CAWRAAGANYEQYF. Here the CDR3 DNA reads TGTGCCTGGAGGGCAGCGGGGGCGAACTACGAGCAGTACTTC. V is TRBV30 and J is TRBJ2-7; 8 bases are shared with TRBD2. The CDR3 is 14 residues long. Germline CDR1 and CDR2: GTSNPN and SVGIG (reference sequence). V dropped 3 bases and J dropped 3; count of bases not matched to a gene: 7.

The chain couples TRBV7-6 to TRBJ2-2, with D tentatively TRBD2 (5 bases). Germline assignment: CDR1 SGHVS and CDR2 FNYEAQ. CDR3 length: 14 residues. The germline V and J ends were trimmed by 2 bases and 4 bases, with 8 bases remaining between them. CDR3 loop: CASSLSSGTGELFF. DNA for the CDR3: TGTGCCAGCAGCTTATCAAGCGGCACCGGGGAGCTGTTTTTT.

The chain joins TRBV14 to TRBJ2-5; D unresolved. Germline values: CDR1 SGHDN, CDR2 FVKESK. CDR3 size: 12 residues. V dropped 4 bases and J dropped 4 bases, with 7 bases sitting between them. CDR3 residues: CASSPRGETQYF. The CDR3 nucleotides are TGTGCCAGCAGCCCTCGCGGAGAGACCCAGTACTTC.

The rearrangement joins TRBV6-5 to TRBJ1-4, with a tentative D call TRBD1 (6 bases). V shed 5 bases and J shed 8 bases, with 15 bases lying between them. The CDR3 runs to 14 residues. Germline V gene lookup returns CDR1 MNHEY and CDR2 SVGAGI. The CDR3 DNA reads as TGTGCCAGCAGTCAGGACAGACGAAGGGAAAAACTGTTTTTT. Protein product: CASSQDRRREKLFF.

This clone came up a few times. The CDR3 region has the DNA TGTGCCAGCAGGACTACACCCTACGAGCAGTACTTC. It codes for CASRTTPYEQYF. The V call is TRBV28, the J call TRBJ2-7; D possibly corresponds to TRBD2 (5 bases). This CDR3 comprises 12 residues. Germline assignment: CDR1 MDHEN and CDR2 SYDVKM. The ends were cut back, 6 bases at V and 2 bases at J, with 8 bases in the middle.

The chain joins TRBV5-6 to TRBJ2-3, with a tentative D call TRBD1 (5 bases). CDR1 SGHDT and CDR2 YYEEEE come from the germline V gene. The CDR3 length is 16 residues. Trimming shortened V by 4 bases and J by 1 base, and 16 bases separated the two germline ends. CDR3 sequence (DNA): TGTGCCAGCAGCCGGACGCAGGGTTTGGGCACAGATACGCAGTATTTT. This codes for CASSRTQGLGTDTQYF.

This rearrangement joins TRBV6-5 to TRBJ2-5; D may be TRBD2 (6 bases). Germline V gene lookup returns CDR1 MNHEY and CDR2 SVGAGI. This CDR3 spans 15 amino acids. V lost 0 bases, J lost 5 bases, and 13 bases lay in between. In nucleotides, the CDR3 is TGTGCCAGCAGTTACTCCCCGGGGGTGAGGGAGACCCAGTACTTC. Protein product: CASSYSPGVRETQYF.

This chain connects TRBV6-5 to TRBJ1-2; a weak D match, TRBD1 (6 bases). Germline values: CDR1 MNHEY, CDR2 SVGAGI. CDR3 length: 14 amino acids. V was cut by 5 bases and J by 4 bases, with 14 bases left in between. The CDR3 DNA reads TGTGCCAGCAGTACGCTGACAGGACCCTATGGCTACACCTTC. Translation gives CASSTLTGPYGYTF.

This chain connects TRBV10-1 to TRBJ1-2; D not resolved. Germline V lookup: CDR1 WNHNN, CDR2 SYGVQD (reference sequence). The CDR3 contains 14 residues. V lost 2 bases and J 1 base, leaving 8 bases between the germline ends. CDR3 protein: CASSELAGNYGYTF. The CDR3 coding sequence is TGCGCCAGCAGTGAGCTCGCAGGTAACTATGGCTACACCTTC.

The rearrangement joins TRBV6-5 to TRBJ2-7, with 10 bases matching TRBD2. The ends lost 6 bases at V and 1 base at J; junction bases unmatched: 3. The CDR3 consists of 14 residues. The germline V gene encodes CDR1 MNHEY and CDR2 SVGAGI. The CDR3 region has the DNA TGTGCCAGCAGCGTACTAGCGGGGTCCTACGAGCAGTACTTC. Translated: CASSVLAGSYEQYF.

The V and J genes are TRBV5-1 and TRBJ2-7, with D possibly being TRBD1 (5 bases). Germline CDR1 is SGHRS and CDR2 is YFSETQ. V shed 2 bases and J shed 5 bases, with 17 bases lying between them. The CDR3 covers 15 residues. The CDR3 coding sequence is TGCGCCAGCAGCTTCCGACAGCTAGGATCCGACGAGCAGTACTTC. Amino acid sequence: CASSFRQLGSDEQYF.

The chain carries TRBV4-1 and TRBJ2-2; D unclear. The germline V gene encodes CDR1 MGHRA and CDR2 YSYEKL. V dropped 4 bases and J dropped 9 bases, with 12 bases sitting between them. The CDR3 spans 13 residues. CDR3: CASSLGLNWELFF. The CDR3 bases are TGCGCCAGCAGCCTTGGCTTAAATTGGGAGCTGTTTTTT.

The V call is TRBV29-1, the J call TRBJ2-5; D gene unclear. CDR1 is SQVTM and CDR2 is ANQGSEA in the germline V gene. The CDR3 has 11 amino acids. V was trimmed by 1 base and J by 7 bases, leaving 7 bases between them. The CDR3 DNA follows: TGCAGCGTTGAAGGGTCGGGGACCCAGTACTTC. Encoded protein: CSVEGSGTQYF.

This clone is a singleton in its sample. The rearrangement links TRBV2 to TRBJ2-2; TRBD1 aligns across 8 bases. Germline CDR1 reads SNHLY; CDR2 reads FYNNEI. With 7 bases clipped from V and 2 bases from J, the junction kept 3 bases outside the gene matches. The CDR3 spans 14 residues. The CDR3 nucleotides are TGTGCCAGCAAACAGGGGGAAAACACCGGGGAGCTGTTTTTT. Amino acids: CASKQGENTGELFF.